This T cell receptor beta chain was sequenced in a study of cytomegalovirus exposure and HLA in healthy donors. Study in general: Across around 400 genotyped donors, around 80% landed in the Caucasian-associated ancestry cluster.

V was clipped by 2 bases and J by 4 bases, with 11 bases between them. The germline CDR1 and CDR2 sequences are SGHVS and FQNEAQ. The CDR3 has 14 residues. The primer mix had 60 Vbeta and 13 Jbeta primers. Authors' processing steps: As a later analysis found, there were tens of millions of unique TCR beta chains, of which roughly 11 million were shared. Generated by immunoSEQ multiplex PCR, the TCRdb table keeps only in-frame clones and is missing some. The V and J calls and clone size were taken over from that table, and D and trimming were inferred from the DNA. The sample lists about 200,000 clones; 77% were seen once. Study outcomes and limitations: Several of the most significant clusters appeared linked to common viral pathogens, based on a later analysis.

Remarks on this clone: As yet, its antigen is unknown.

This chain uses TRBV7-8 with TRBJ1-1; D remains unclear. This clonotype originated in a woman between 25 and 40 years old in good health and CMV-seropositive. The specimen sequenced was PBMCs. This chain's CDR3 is CASSLSPSITEAFF. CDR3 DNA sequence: TGTGCCAGCAGCTTAAGCCCCTCCATCACTGAAGCTTTCTTT.